These 28 T cell receptor beta chains came from one sample sequenced in a study of blood T cell repertoires in COVID-19. Profiling relied on immunoSEQ multiplex PCR, and the TCRdb table lists in-frame clones only, not all of them. The sample comprises 150,000 to 180,000 clones, 91% of which are singletons, and approximately 0.55% rests with the top ten. The sequencing input was peripheral blood. These receptors were taken from a man in his fifties or sixties with acute or convalescent COVID-19.

The chain links TRBV10-1 to TRBJ2-2; TRBD1 aligns across 9 bases. The CDR3 loop spans 16 amino acids. Trimming cost V 6 bases and J 4 bases; bases outside gene matches: 9. Germline assignment: CDR1 WNHNN and CDR2 SYGVQD (reference sequence). The CDR3 here is CASSLIGTGSTGELFF. The CDR3 bases are TGCGCCAGCAGCCTGATCGGGACAGGGAGCACCGGGGAGCTGTTTTTT.

The chain employs TRBV5-6 and TRBJ1-2; TRBD1 matches 9 bases. Germline CDR1 SGHDT, CDR2 YYEEEE. Trimming removed 4 bases from V and 5 bases from J; junction bases left unmatched: 15. The CDR3 loop spans 17 amino acids. The CDR3 DNA sequence: TGTGCCAGCAGCCTAAAATACAGGGGCGGACAGGGGTATGGCTACACCTTC. Translated, it gives CASSLKYRGGQGYGYTF.

The chain joins TRBV4-1 to TRBJ2-7; a possible D gene is TRBD1 (6 bases). V gave up 3 bases and J gave up 1 base, with 13 bases separating them. CDR3 length: 15 amino acids. Germline V gives CDR1 MGHRA, CDR2 YSYEKL. The CDR3 DNA is TGCGCCAGCAGCCAGCAACAGGGCGGTTCCTACGAGCAGTACGTC. It translates to CASSQQQGGSYEQYV.

This chain connects TRBV6-5 to TRBJ1-1; a weak D match, TRBD1 (5 bases). This CDR3 spans 15 amino acids. CDR1 and CDR2 (germline): MNHEY, SVGAGI. V was pared by 0 bases and J by 4 bases, with 12 bases between. The CDR3 sequence is CASSYSAGLGTEAFF. CDR3 bases: TGTGCCAGCAGTTACTCAGCAGGGTTAGGCACTGAAGCTTTCTTT.

The gene calls are TRBV9 and TRBJ2-2; 12 nucleotides match TRBD2. The CDR3 is 17 amino acids. V shed 0 bases and J 4 bases; nucleotides not matched to a gene: 4. Germline CDR1 and CDR2: SGDLS and YYNGEE. This chain's CDR3 is CASSVDGTSGSTGELFF. CDR3 nucleotide sequence: TGTGCCAGCAGCGTAGACGGGACTAGCGGGTCCACCGGGGAGCTGTTTTTT.

This sequence joins TRBV28 and TRBJ1-4, with 9 nucleotides matching TRBD1. The CDR3 length is 15 residues. The germline V gene encodes CDR1 MDHEN and CDR2 SYDVKM. The V gene end was trimmed by 5 bases and the J gene end by 6 bases; junction bases not matched to a gene: 7. The DNA for the CDR3 is TGTGCCAGCAGTATACCCGGGACAGGGTATGAAAAACTGTTTTTT. Translating gives CASSIPGTGYEKLFF.

The chain employs TRBV6-5 and TRBJ2-2, with D possibly matching TRBD1 (5 bases). Trimming left V 8 bases short and J 3 bases short, with 7 bases between. The CDR3 runs to 12 residues. Germline-derived CDR1 and CDR2 are MNHEY and SVGAGI. The CDR3: CASGQHTGELFF. In DNA form, the CDR3 reads TGTGCCAGCGGACAACACACCGGGGAGCTGTTTTTT.

The V and J genes are TRBV7-9 and TRBJ2-1; D gene uncertain. The CDR3 has 15 amino acids. Germline V gives CDR1 SEHNR, CDR2 FQNEAQ (reference sequence). V lost 3 bases and J lost 0, with 9 bases in between. The CDR3 DNA is TGTGCCAGCAGCTTCCGGGTCCGCTCCTACAATGAGCAGTTCTTC. Residues: CASSFRVRSYNEQFF. The variable domain in full, completed from reference TRBV7-9 and TRBJ2-1, reads DTGVSQNPRHKITKRGQNVTFRCDPISEHNRLYWYRQTLGQGPEFLTYFQNEAQLEKSRLLSDRFSAERPKGSFSTLEIQRTEQGDSAMYLCASSFRVRSYNEQFFGPGTRLTVL.

The chain recombines TRBV19 with TRBJ2-1; TRBD2 matches at 14 bases. Germline loops: CDR1 LNHDA, CDR2 SQIVND (reference sequence). This CDR3 comprises 14 residues. With V trimmed by 9 bases and J by 9 bases, 7 bases remained unmatched. The CDR3 loop is CASRTSGRYSEQFF. In DNA, the CDR3 is TGTGCCAGCCGGACTAGCGGGAGGTATAGTGAGCAGTTCTTC.

The genes are TRBV4-1 and TRBJ2-2; 8 positions agree with TRBD1. V dropped 1 base and J dropped 1; count of bases not matched to a gene: 2. The CDR3 loop spans 16 amino acids. From germline, CDR1 is MGHRA and CDR2 YSYEKL. This CDR3 is CASSQAGTGNTGELFF. As DNA, the CDR3 is TGCGCCAGCAGCCAAGCGGGGACAGGGAACACCGGGGAGCTGTTTTTT.

In its sample, this clone was seen once. The chain links TRBV3-1 (or the pseudogene TRBV3-2) to TRBJ2-7; 11 positions agree with TRBD1. This CDR3 region has 15 residues. CDR1 and CDR2 from the germline V gene are LGHDT and YNNKEL (reference sequence). The junction had 2 bases not matched to a gene; V was cut back by 1 base and J by 3 bases. The CDR3 is CASSQGGTGGYEQYF. The CDR3 DNA sequence: TGTGCCAGCAGCCAAGGGGGGACAGGGGGCTACGAGCAGTACTTC.

The chain recombines TRBV5-1 with TRBJ2-1; 13 bases are a match to TRBD2. The CDR3 is made up of 18 amino acids. Trimming took 4 bases from V and 9 from J; bases not matched to a gene: 16. CDR1 is SGHRS and CDR2 is YFSETQ in the germline V gene. CDR3 DNA: TGCGCCAGCAGCCCAGACACCAAACTAGCGGGAGGGTTTGGTGAGCAGTTCTTC. Translation gives CASSPDTKLAGGFGEQFF.

The chain couples TRBV9 to TRBJ2-2, with TRBD2 matching over 10 bases. Germline assignment: CDR1 SGDLS and CDR2 YYNGEE. The CDR3 consists of 17 residues. Germline trimming cut 0 bases from V and 6 bases from J; bases unmatched to any gene: 8. The CDR3 here is CASSVGMTSGRPGELFF. CDR3 DNA: TGTGCCAGCAGCGTAGGGATGACTAGCGGGCGCCCCGGGGAGCTGTTTTTT.

This clone was detected only once. The chain couples TRBV5-6 to TRBJ1-6; D gene unclear. Germline CDR1 and CDR2: SGHDT and YYEEEE. The CDR3 sequence is 15 residues long. Between the trimmed V and J ends, which lost 0 bases and 5 bases, there was a span of 9 bases. Here the CDR3 reads CASSLAGINNSPLHF. CDR3 nucleotides: TGTGCCAGCAGCTTGGCGGGGATTAATAATTCACCCCTCCACTTT.

There are a few counts of this clone. The chain uses TRBV27 and TRBJ1-1; no clear D gene. V was cut by 6 bases and J by 1 base, with 12 bases left in between. This CDR3 is 14 amino acids long. Germline V lookup: CDR1 MNHEY, CDR2 SMNVEV (reference sequence). The CDR3 sequence: CASRPGLANTEAFF. CDR3 DNA: TGTGCCAGCAGACCGGGTTTAGCGAACACTGAAGCTTTCTTT.

The chain is built from TRBV28 and TRBJ2-3; 15 bases match TRBD2. Germline CDR1 and CDR2: MDHEN and SYDVKM. Trimming removed 5 bases from V and 4 bases from J; junction bases left unmatched: 7. The CDR3 consists of 17 residues. CDR3 region: CASSRGLAGGPADTQYF. CDR3 nucleotides: TGTGCCAGCAGTCGCGGACTAGCGGGGGGGCCAGCAGATACGCAGTATTTT.

The chain combines TRBV6-1 with TRBJ2-5; a possible D gene is TRBD1 (5 bases). CDR1 MNHNS and CDR2 SASEGT come from the germline V gene. The germline V and J ends were trimmed by 2 bases and 1 base, with 11 bases remaining between them. The CDR3 loop spans 15 amino acids. The CDR3 sequence: CASSELRGPQETQYF. As DNA, the CDR3 is TGTGCCAGCAGTGAACTTAGGGGTCCCCAAGAGACCCAGTACTTC.

A note on this clone: It may be a read error: a sequence one base away is much more abundant. V gene TRBV2 combines with J gene TRBJ1-6, with 7 nucleotides matching TRBD1. Germline CDR1 and CDR2: SNHLY and FYNNEI. This CDR3 has 14 residues. The V gene end was trimmed by 5 bases and the J gene end by 5 bases; junction bases not matched to a gene: 3. CDR3 coding DNA: TGTGCCAGCAGTCTGGGACAGAATAATTCACCCCTCCACTTT. Translating it yields CASSLGQNNSPLHF. The full variable domain, with the rest looked up from reference TRBV2 and TRBJ1-6, is EPEVTQTPSHQVTQMGQEVILRCVPISNHLYFYWYRQILGQKVEFLVSFYNNEISEKSEIFDDQFSVERPDGSNFTLKIRSTKLEDSAMYFCASSLGQNNSPLHFGNGTRLTVT.

In its sample, this clone was seen once. V and J are TRBV6-5 and TRBJ1-5; possibly TRBD1 for D (5 bases). Germline V gene data show CDR1 as MNHEY and CDR2 as SVGAGI. V was trimmed by 4 bases and J by 2 bases, leaving 9 bases between them. The CDR3 length is 14 residues. CDR3 in DNA: TGTGCCAGCAGTTCTGACAGCGGCAATCAGCCCCAGCATTTT. This gives the protein CASSSDSGNQPQHF.

The V call is TRBV7-9, the J call TRBJ2-5; 13 bases are shared with TRBD2. The CDR3 has 17 residues. Germline lookup yields CDR1 SEHNR and CDR2 FQNEAQ (reference sequence). V lost 5 bases to trimming and J lost 5 bases; unmatched junction nucleotides: 11. CDR3 in DNA: TGTGCCAGCAGCCCGAATCGAGGACTAGCGGGAGTTGAGACCCAGTACTTC. The encoded protein is CASSPNRGLAGVETQYF.

This clone showed up just a few times. J is TRBJ2-1 and V is TRBV7-2; weak D call: TRBD2 (6 bases). Between the trimmed V and J ends, which lost 2 bases and 5 bases, there was a span of 13 bases. The CDR3 has 15 residues. CDR1 is SGHTA, CDR2 FQGNSA, per germline. CDR3: CASSLQAGQNNEQFF. CDR3 DNA: TGTGCCAGCAGCTTACAAGCGGGCCAAAACAATGAGCAGTTCTTC.

This rearrangement joins TRBV28 to TRBJ2-1; 9 positions match TRBD1. In germline, CDR1 is MDHEN, CDR2 SYDVKM. The V and J ends lost 4 bases and 9 bases, in that order; junction bases with no gene match: 13. The CDR3 length is 16 residues. The CDR3 DNA reads TGTGCCAGCAGTTCACCCCGGGACAGGGCACTCGTTGAGCAGTTCTTC. It codes for CASSSPRDRALVEQFF.

The V and J genes are TRBV5-8 and TRBJ2-1; no clear D gene. Germline CDR1 is SGHTS and CDR2 is YDEGEE. The V end was cut by 0 bases, the J end by 9 bases, with 13 bases between. The CDR3 has 14 amino acids. The CDR3 here is CASSLAVEPGEQFF. The CDR3, as DNA: TGTGCCAGCAGCTTGGCCGTCGAGCCCGGTGAGCAGTTCTTC.

This chain joins TRBV3-1 (or the pseudogene TRBV3-2) and TRBJ1-5; D gene ambiguous. Trimming took off 0 bases at V and 6 bases at J, with 9 bases between the two ends. In germline, CDR1 is LGHDT, CDR2 YNNKEL (reference sequence). The CDR3 is 14 amino acids. The CDR3, as DNA: TGTGCCAGCAGCCAAGACGGGGAGAGTCAGCCCCAGCATTTT. Its protein is CASSQDGESQPQHF.

This chain links TRBV6-4 with TRBJ2-2; 7 positions agree with TRBD1. V was clipped by 8 bases and J by 2 bases; unmatched bases: 11. This CDR3 has 16 amino acids. Germline V gene sequence: CDR1 MRHNA, CDR2 SNTAGT. CDR3 nucleotide sequence: TGTGCCAGCCGACGTTACTGGGACAGCAACACCGGGGAGCTGTTTTTT. Its protein product is CASRRYWDSNTGELFF.

The chain has TRBV27 and TRBJ2-3; 9 bases align to TRBD1. The length of the CDR3 is 20 residues. V was pared by 5 bases and J by 0 bases, with 18 bases of the junction left unmatched. From germline, CDR1 is MNHEY and CDR2 SMNVEV (reference sequence). The CDR3 DNA sequence: TGTGCCAGCAGTAGACCGACAGGGGGTTTTTTTTACGGTAGCACAGATACGCAGTATTTT. It yields the protein CASSRPTGGFFYGSTDTQYF.

V usage is TRBV27 and J usage is TRBJ2-3; 7 bases match TRBD1. There are 16 residues in the CDR3. V lost 3 bases, J lost 6 bases, and 12 bases stayed unmatched. The germline gives CDR1 MNHEY, CDR2 SMNVEV (reference sequence). The CDR3 region has the DNA TGTGCCAGCAGTTTTAAGGACAGGCTCCCTGGGGATACGCAGTATTTT. This codes for CASSFKDRLPGDTQYF.

The chain links TRBV19 to TRBJ2-2, with D perhaps TRBD1 (5 bases). In germline, CDR1 is LNHDA, CDR2 SQIVND (reference sequence). This CDR3 contains 14 residues. The germline V and J ends were trimmed by 6 bases and 1 base, with 9 bases remaining between them. The CDR3 protein is CASRQRGNTGELFF. The CDR3 DNA follows: TGTGCCAGTAGGCAAAGGGGGAACACCGGGGAGCTGTTTTTT.